Detailed here is one T cell receptor (beta chain). Antigen specificity is unknown. Sequencing used immunoSEQ multiplex PCR; TCRdb keeps in-frame clones, though not all of them. The sample contains 2.3 million or so clones, just over 90% of which appear only once. CDR3 length: 13 residues. Germline V gene data show CDR1 as SEHNR and CDR2 as FQNEAQ (reference sequence). V lost 0 bases and J lost 2, with 3 bases in between. These data come from a study of shared clonotypes between healthy human individuals. Study details: CD8 memory received one plate per donor, CD8 naive two, CD4 memory three and CD4 naive three. Points from the study as a whole: The genetic and exposure-history diversity represented was limited by few donors. Shared clonotypes: approximately 5% naive CD4, around 3.5% naive CD8, about 2.5% memory CD4, approximately 0.37% memory CD8.

What was sequenced was naive CD4+ T cells from PBMCs. The subset here: CD45RA+ positively selected. The J gene is TRBJ2-3, the V gene TRBV7-9; D call uncertain. The clonotype comes from a man aged 18 to 30 in good health. Some clones in this sample may be carry-over from other donors' samples. The CDR3 loop reads CASSLAYTDTQYF. The CDR3 DNA is TGTGCCAGCAGCTTAGCTTACACAGATACGCAGTATTTT.